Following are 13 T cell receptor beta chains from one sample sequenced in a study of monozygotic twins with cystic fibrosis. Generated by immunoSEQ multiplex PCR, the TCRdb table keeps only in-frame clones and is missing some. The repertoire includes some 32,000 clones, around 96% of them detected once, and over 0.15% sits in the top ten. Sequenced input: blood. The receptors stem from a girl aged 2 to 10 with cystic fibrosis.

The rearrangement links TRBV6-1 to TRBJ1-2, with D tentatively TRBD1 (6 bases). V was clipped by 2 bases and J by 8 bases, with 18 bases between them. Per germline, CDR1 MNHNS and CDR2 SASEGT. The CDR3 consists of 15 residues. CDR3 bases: TGTGCCAGCAGTGAATTAGGGGGGATAGGCCGAGGCTACACCTTC. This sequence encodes CASSELGGIGRGYTF.

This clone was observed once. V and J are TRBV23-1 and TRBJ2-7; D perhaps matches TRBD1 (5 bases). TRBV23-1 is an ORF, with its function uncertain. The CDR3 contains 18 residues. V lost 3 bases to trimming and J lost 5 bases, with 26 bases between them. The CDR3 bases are TGCGCCAGCAGTCACAATCCCCCCCGGGCAGGGTTATCTAACGAGCAGTACTTC. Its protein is CASSHNPPRAGLSNEQYF.

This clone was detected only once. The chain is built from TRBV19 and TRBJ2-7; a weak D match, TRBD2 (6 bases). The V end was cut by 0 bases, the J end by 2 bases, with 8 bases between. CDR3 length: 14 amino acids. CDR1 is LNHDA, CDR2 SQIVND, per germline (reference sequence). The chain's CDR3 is CASSIDGGAYEQYF. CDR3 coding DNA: TGTGCCAGTAGTATAGACGGGGGAGCCTACGAGCAGTACTTC.

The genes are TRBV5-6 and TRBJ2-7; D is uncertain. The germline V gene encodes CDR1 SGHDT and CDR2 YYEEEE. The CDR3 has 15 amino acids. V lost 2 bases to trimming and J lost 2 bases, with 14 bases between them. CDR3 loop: CASSFIRTPTYEQYF. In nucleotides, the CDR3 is TGTGCCAGCAGCTTCATCCGGACGCCCACCTACGAGCAGTACTTC.

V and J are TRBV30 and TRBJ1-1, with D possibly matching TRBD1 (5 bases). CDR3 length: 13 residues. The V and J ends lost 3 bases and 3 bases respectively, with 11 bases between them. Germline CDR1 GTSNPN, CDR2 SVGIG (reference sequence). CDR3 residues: CAWSEQVDTEAFF. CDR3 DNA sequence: TGTGCCTGGAGCGAACAGGTGGACACTGAAGCTTTCTTT.

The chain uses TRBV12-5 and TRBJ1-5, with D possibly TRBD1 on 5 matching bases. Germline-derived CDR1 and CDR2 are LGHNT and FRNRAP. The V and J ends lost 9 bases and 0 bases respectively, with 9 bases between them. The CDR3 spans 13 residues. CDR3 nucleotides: TGTGCTAGGGGGGTTGGTAGCAATCAGCCCCAGCATTTT. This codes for CARGVGSNQPQHF.

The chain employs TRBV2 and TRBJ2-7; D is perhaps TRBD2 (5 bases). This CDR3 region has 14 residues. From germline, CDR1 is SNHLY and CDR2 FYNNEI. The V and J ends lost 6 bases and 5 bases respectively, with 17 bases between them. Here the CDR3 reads CASSPLPGVNEQYF. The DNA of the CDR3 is TGTGCCAGCAGCCCCCTCCCCGGGGTCAACGAGCAGTACTTC.

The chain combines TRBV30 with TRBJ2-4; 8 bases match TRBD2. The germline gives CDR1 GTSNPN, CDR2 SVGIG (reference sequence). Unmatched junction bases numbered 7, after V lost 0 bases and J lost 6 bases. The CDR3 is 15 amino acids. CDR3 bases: TGTGCCTGGAGTGTAGCGAGCGGGGGCACAAACATTCAGTACTTC. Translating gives CAWSVASGGTNIQYF.

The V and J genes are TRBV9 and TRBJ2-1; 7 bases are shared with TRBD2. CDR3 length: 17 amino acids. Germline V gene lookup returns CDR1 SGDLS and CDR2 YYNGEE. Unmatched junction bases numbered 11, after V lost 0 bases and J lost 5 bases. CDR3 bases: TGTGCCAGCAGCGTAGCGGCGGGAACTAGCGCCAACAATGAGCAGTTCTTC. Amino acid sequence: CASSVAAGTSANNEQFF. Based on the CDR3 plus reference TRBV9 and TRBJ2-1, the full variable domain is DSGVTQTPKHLITATGQRVTLRCSPRSGDLSVYWYQQSLDQGLQFLIQYYNGEERAKGNILERFSAQQFPDLHSELNLSSLELGDSALYFCASSVAAGTSANNEQFFGPGTRLTVL.

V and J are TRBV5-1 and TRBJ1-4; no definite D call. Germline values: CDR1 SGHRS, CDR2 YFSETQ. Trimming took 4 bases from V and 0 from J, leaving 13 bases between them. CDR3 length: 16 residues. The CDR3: CASSRVLGTTNEKLFF. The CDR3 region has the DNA TGCGCCAGCAGCCGTGTCCTGGGGACAACTAATGAAAAACTGTTTTTT.

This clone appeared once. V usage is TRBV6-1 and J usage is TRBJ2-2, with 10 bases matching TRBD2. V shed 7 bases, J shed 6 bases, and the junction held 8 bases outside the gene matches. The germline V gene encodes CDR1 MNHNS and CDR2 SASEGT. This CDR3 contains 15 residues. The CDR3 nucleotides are TGTGCCAGCATCCAGCGGGAGGGCCTGCCCGGGGAGCTGTTTTTT. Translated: CASIQREGLPGELFF.

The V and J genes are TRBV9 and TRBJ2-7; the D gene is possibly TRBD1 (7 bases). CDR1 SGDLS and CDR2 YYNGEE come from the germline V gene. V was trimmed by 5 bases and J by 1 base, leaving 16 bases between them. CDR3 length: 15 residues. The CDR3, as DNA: TGTGCCAGCAGTGTGGGCGGGACAGAGTCCTACGAGCAGTACTTC. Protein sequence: CASSVGGTESYEQYF.

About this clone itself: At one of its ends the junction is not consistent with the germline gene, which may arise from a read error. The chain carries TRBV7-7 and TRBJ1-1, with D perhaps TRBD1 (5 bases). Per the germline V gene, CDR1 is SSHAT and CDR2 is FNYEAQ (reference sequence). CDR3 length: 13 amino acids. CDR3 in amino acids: CASSRGVNTEAFF. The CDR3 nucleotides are TGTGCTAGCAGCCGAGGGGTTAACACTGAAGCTTTCTTT.